A selection of T cell receptor beta chains follows, all from one sample in a study of blood T cell repertoires in COVID-19. Using immunoSEQ multiplex PCR, the repertoire was profiled, and TCRdb retains in-frame clones only, with some absent. The repertoire holds about 270,000 clones, with more than 75% as singletons. The material sequenced was PBMCs or T cells enriched from blood (not recorded which). All receptors come from a woman under 30 who had recovered from COVID-19. CDR3s include the opening cysteine and the closing phenylalanine or tryptophan. Each record gives: V gene, clone size, J gene, D gene, CDR3 protein, CDR3 DNA. D genes are given only for firm matches. Size tells how often a clone was seen (once, few, many) or the class of an expanded clone, and some rows leave it out.

TRBV2	-	TRBJ2-1	TRBD2	CASSVPIAGGPYNEQFF	TGTGCCAGCAGTGTTCCTATAGCGGGAGGGCCCTACAATGAGCAGTTCTTC
TRBV5-1	few	TRBJ1-1	-	CASSLVGSAPEAFF	TGCGCCAGCAGCTTGGTTGGCAGCGCACCTGAAGCTTTCTTT
TRBV21-1	-	TRBJ2-7	-	CASRKAETGSSYEQYF	TGTGCCAGCAGAAAGGCAGAGACAGGGAGCTCCTACGAGCAGTACTTC
TRBV27	-	TRBJ1-3	TRBD1	CASSRQGRMGSGNTIYF	TGTGCCAGCAGTCGACAGGGGCGGATGGGTTCGGGAAACACCATATATTTT
TRBV6-5	-	TRBJ1-5	-	CASSSDTFGNQPQHF	TGTGCCAGCAGCTCGGACACCTTTGGCAATCAGCCCCAGCATTTT
TRBV6-5	-	TRBJ2-4	-	CASEGRGVQNIQYF	TGTGCCAGCGAGGGCAGGGGGGTGCAAAACATTCAGTACTTC
TRBV4-1	-	TRBJ2-1	TRBD2	CASSRETSGGNTYNEQFF	TGCGCCAGCAGCCGGGAGACTAGCGGAGGTAATACCTACAATGAGCAGTTCTTC
TRBV5-8	-	TRBJ2-7	TRBD1	CASSTGTEGREQYF	TGTGCCAGCAGCACCGGGACAGAAGGGCGCGAGCAGTACTTC
TRBV5-6	-	TRBJ1-1	-	CASSLGQRATEAFF	TGTGCCAGCAGCTTGGGACAGCGGGCAACTGAAGCTTTCTTT
TRBV6-5	-	TRBJ1-4	TRBD1	CASRAGGVDEKLFF	TGTGCCAGCAGGGCAGGGGGCGTCGATGAAAAACTGTTTTTT